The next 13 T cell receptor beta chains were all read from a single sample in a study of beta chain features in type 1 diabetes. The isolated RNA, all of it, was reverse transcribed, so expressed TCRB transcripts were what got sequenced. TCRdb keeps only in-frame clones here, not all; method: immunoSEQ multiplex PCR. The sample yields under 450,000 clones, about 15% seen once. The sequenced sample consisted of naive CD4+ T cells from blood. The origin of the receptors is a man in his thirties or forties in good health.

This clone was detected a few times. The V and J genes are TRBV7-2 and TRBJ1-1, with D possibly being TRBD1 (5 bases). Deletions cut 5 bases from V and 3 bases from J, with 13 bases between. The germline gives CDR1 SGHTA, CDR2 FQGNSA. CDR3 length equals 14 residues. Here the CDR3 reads CASSPQGGHTEAFF. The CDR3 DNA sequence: TGTGCCAGCAGCCCGCAGGGCGGACACACTGAAGCTTTCTTT. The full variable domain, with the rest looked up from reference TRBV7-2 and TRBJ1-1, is GAGVSQSPSNKVTEKGKDVELRCDPISGHTALYWYRQSLGQGLEFLIYFQGNSAPDKSGLPSDRFSAERTGGSVSTLTIQRTQQEDSAVYLCASSPQGGHTEAFFGQGTRLTVV.

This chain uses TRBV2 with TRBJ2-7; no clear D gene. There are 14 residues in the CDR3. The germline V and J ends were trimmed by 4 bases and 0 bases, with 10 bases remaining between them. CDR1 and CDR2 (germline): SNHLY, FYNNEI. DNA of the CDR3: TGTGCCAGCAGTGGTGATGTCAGCTCCTACGAGCAGTACTTC. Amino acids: CASSGDVSSYEQYF.

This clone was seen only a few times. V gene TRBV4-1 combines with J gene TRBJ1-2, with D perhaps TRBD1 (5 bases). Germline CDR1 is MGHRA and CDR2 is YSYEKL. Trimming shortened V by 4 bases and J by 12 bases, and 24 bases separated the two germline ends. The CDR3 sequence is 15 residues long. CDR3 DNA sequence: TGCGCCAGCAGCCCAAGGGACGGAATACTTGTTGGTCACACCTTC. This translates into CASSPRDGILVGHTF.

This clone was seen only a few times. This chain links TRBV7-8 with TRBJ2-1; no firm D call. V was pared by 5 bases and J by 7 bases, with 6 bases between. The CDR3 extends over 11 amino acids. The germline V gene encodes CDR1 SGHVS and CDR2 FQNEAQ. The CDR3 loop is CASSPKNEQFF. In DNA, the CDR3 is TGTGCCAGCAGCCCCAAGAATGAGCAGTTCTTC.

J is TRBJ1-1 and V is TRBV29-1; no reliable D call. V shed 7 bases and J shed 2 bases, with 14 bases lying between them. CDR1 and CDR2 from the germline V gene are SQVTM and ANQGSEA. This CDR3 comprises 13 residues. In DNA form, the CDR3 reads TGCAGCGGCAAACTCCGGGCAAACACTGAAGCTTTCTTT. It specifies CSGKLRANTEAFF.

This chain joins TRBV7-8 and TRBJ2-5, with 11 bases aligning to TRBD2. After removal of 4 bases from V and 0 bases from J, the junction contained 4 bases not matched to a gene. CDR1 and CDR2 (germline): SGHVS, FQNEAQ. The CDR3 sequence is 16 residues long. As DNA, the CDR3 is TGTGCCAGCAGCTCCCTAGCGGGGGGTAACCAAGAGACCCAGTACTTC. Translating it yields CASSSLAGGNQETQYF.

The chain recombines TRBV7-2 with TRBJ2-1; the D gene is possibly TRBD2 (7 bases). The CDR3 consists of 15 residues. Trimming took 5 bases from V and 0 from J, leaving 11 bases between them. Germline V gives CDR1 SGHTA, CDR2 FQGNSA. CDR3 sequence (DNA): TGTGCCAGCAGCACGGGGGGCCCCTCCTACAATGAGCAGTTCTTC. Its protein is CASSTGGPSYNEQFF.

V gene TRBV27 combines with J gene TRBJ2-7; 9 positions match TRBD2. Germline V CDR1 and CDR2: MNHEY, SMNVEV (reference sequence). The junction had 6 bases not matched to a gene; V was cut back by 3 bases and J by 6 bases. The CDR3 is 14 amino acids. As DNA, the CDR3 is TGTGCCAGCAGTTTGCTAGCGGGGACGCCCGAGCAGTACGTC. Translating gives CASSLLAGTPEQYV.

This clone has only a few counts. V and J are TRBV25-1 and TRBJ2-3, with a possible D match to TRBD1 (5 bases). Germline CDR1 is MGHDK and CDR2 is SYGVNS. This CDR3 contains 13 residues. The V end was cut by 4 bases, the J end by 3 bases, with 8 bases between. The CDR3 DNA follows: TGTGCCAGCAGTGCTTCAGGGACAGATACGCAGTATTTT. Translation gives CASSASGTDTQYF.

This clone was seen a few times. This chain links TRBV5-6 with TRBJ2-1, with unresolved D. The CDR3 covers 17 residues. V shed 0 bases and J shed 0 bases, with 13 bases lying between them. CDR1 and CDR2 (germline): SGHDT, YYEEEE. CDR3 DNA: TGTGCCAGCAGCTTGGTTACCCGGTTGAGCTCCTACAATGAGCAGTTCTTC. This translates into CASSLVTRLSSYNEQFF.

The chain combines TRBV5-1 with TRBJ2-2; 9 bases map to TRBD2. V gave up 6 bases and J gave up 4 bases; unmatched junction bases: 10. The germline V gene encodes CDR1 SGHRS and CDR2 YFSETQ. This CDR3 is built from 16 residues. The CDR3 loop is CASKPPGLAPTGELFF. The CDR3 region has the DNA TGCGCCAGCAAACCGCCGGGACTAGCTCCCACCGGGGAGCTGTTTTTT.

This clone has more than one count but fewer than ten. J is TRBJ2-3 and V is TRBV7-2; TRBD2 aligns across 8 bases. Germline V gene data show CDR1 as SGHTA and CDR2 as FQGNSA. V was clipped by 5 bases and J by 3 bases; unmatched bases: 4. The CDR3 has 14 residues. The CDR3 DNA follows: TGTGCCAGCAGCCGGGGGGGCCAGACAGATACGCAGTATTTT. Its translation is CASSRGGQTDTQYF.

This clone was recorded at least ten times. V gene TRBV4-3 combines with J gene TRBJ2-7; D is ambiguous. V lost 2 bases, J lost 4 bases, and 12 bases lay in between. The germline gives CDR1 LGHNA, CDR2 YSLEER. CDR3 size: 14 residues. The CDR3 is CASSQSRARYEQYF. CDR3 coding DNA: TGCGCCAGCAGCCAATCAAGGGCCCGATACGAGCAGTACTTC.